This T cell receptor (beta chain) derives from a study of a mutant IDH1 vaccine in newly diagnosed glioma. The wider study: Those enrolled had earlier been treated with radiotherapy, temozolomide, or both, mostly both.

Only a few counts were recorded for this clone. Its target is not known. Time point defined: baseline, week 1 (first vaccination visit). The treatment was: pre-vaccination baseline after standard-of-care therapy. Study outcomes and limitations: Vaccine-induced responses were seen in around 93% of patients, spanning several MHC alleles.

V was shortened by 0 bases and J by 4 bases, with 13 bases between the two germline ends. This CDR3 is built from 15 residues. Germline-derived CDR1 and CDR2 are SGHAT and FQNNGV. Clones were read by immunoSEQ multiplex PCR, and TCRdb kept only the in-frame ones, dropping some. Among about 50,000 clones listed, around 86% were seen once. The chain carries TRBV11-2 and TRBJ2-7; D call uncertain. The material was PBMCs, obtained from a glioma patient treated with radiotherapy, temozolomide or both. The sequence came from a man in his forties with glioma. CDR3 residues: CASSLEAARTYEQYF. CDR3 nucleotides: TGTGCCAGCAGCTTAGAGGCAGCTCGCACTTACGAGCAGTACTTC.